These 3 T cell receptor beta chains came from one sample sequenced in a study of cytomegalovirus exposure and HLA in healthy donors. Primers: 60 Vbeta forward and 13 Jbeta reverse. Libraries were prepared by immunoSEQ multiplex PCR; TCRdb keeps only in-frame clonotypes and omits some of them. The table records about 160,000 clones, 70% to 85% of them present only once. Sequencing was carried out using PBMCs. These receptors all stem from a man aged 30 to 39 in good health and CMV-seropositive.

The V call is TRBV4-2, the J call TRBJ2-5; TRBD1 is a possible D gene (5 bases). CDR1 is LGHNA and CDR2 is YNFKEQ in the germline V gene. Between the trimmed V and J ends, which lost 1 base and 5 bases, there was a span of 14 bases. The CDR3 contains 15 residues. The CDR3 sequence is CASSQGVGHGETQYF. The CDR3 nucleotides are TGTGCCAGCAGCCAAGGGGTGGGGCACGGGGAGACCCAGTACTTC.

V is TRBV14 and J is TRBJ2-3, with D tentatively TRBD2 (7 bases). The ends were cut back, 4 bases at V and 3 bases at J, with 11 bases in the middle. The CDR3 covers 14 residues. CDR1 and CDR2 from the germline V gene are SGHDN and FVKESK. CDR3 protein: CASSPGGVTDTQYF. Here the CDR3 DNA reads TGTGCCAGCAGCCCGGGGGGCGTGACAGATACGCAGTATTTT. The entire variable domain, with the rest obtained from reference TRBV14 and TRBJ2-3, is as follows: EAGVTQFPSHSVIEKGQTVTLRCDPISGHDNLYWYRRVMGKEIKFLLHFVKESKQDESGMPNNRFLAERTGGTYSTLKVQPAELEDSGVYFCASSPGGVTDTQYFGPGTRLTVL.

J is TRBJ2-7 and V is TRBV6-6, with a tentative D call TRBD1 (7 bases). CDR1 is MNHNY, CDR2 SVGAGI, per germline (reference sequence). Between the trimmed V and J ends, which lost 6 bases and 2 bases, there was a span of 11 bases. CDR3 length equals 13 residues. The DNA of the CDR3 is TGTGCCAGCAGGGAGGGGGCGACCTACGAGCAGTACTTC. This sequence encodes CASREGATYEQYF.